These 9 T cell receptor beta chains originate from one sample sequenced in a study of blood T cell repertoires in COVID-19. Here immunoSEQ multiplex PCR was the method, and the copy in TCRdb shows in-frame clones only, minus some. The sample includes 100,000 to 150,000 clones, around 80% of them seen just once. Sequenced sample: peripheral blood. The source of these receptors is a man between 60 and 75 years old with active or convalescent COVID-19.

The V call is TRBV7-6, the J call TRBJ2-1; 9 bases are a match to TRBD2. This CDR3 spans 14 amino acids. Trimming at V came to 3 bases and at J to 8 bases, leaving 5 bases not matched to a gene. Germline assignment: CDR1 SGHVS and CDR2 FNYEAQ. This CDR3 reads CASSFRTSEDEQFF. CDR3 coding DNA: TGTGCCAGCAGCTTCCGGACTAGCGAGGATGAGCAGTTCTTC.

This sequence joins TRBV19 and TRBJ2-3; the D is unclear. CDR1 and CDR2 from the germline V gene are LNHDA and SQIVND (reference sequence). The CDR3 is 15 amino acids. Trimming removed 10 bases from V and 0 bases from J, with 17 bases in between. CDR3 bases: TGTGCCACCAGACCGGGTAGCTCTAGCACAGATACGCAGTATTTT. This encodes CATRPGSSSTDTQYF.

The genes are TRBV10-3 and TRBJ1-2, with 11 bases fitting TRBD1. Germline V gene lookup returns CDR1 ENHRY and CDR2 SYGVKD. The CDR3 has 14 residues. V shed 7 bases, J shed 4 bases, and the junction held 5 bases outside the gene matches. The CDR3 sequence is CAIMGQGGGYGYTF. The DNA of the CDR3 is TGTGCCATCATGGGACAGGGGGGTGGCTATGGCTACACCTTC.

This clone was observed a handful of times. The gene calls are TRBV4-2 and TRBJ2-7; a possible D gene is TRBD2 (6 bases). CDR3 length: 12 residues. V lost 4 bases and J 5 bases, leaving 9 bases between the germline ends. Germline CDR1 is LGHNA and CDR2 is YNFKEQ. The CDR3 bases are TGTGCCAGCAGCCCTGGCGGGAACGAGCAGTACTTC. Protein sequence: CASSPGGNEQYF.

The V and J genes are TRBV7-2 and TRBJ2-1; D is possibly TRBD1 (5 bases). This CDR3 is built from 14 residues. The V and J ends lost 2 bases and 5 bases respectively, with 10 bases between them. Germline V gene sequence: CDR1 SGHTA, CDR2 FQGNSA. The CDR3 region has the DNA TGTGCCAGCAGCTTAAGCAGGGCCGACAATGAGCAGTTCTTC. As protein: CASSLSRADNEQFF.

Only a few counts were recorded for this clone. This chain uses TRBV5-8 with TRBJ2-7; 7 bases map to TRBD1. CDR1 and CDR2 (germline): SGHTS, YDEGEE. CDR3 length: 14 amino acids. After removal of 2 bases from V and 2 bases from J, the junction contained 4 bases not matched to a gene. CDR3 sequence reads: CASSLRGLTYEQYF. The CDR3 DNA reads as TGTGCCAGCAGCTTAAGGGGGCTAACCTACGAGCAGTACTTC.

In its sample, this clone was seen many times. V usage is TRBV15 and J usage is TRBJ2-1; the D gene is possibly TRBD2 (6 bases). This CDR3 spans 21 amino acids. V was shortened by 3 bases and J by 0 bases, with 27 bases between the two germline ends. Germline CDR1 and CDR2: LNHNV and YYDKDF (reference sequence). This chain's CDR3 is CATSRIHPRRGGILSYNEQFF. The DNA for the CDR3 is TGTGCCACCAGCAGGATTCACCCGCGGAGGGGCGGGATACTCTCCTACAATGAGCAGTTCTTC.

V usage is TRBV6-5 and J usage is TRBJ1-5, with TRBD1 as a possible D gene (6 bases). Trimming cost V 4 bases and J 0 bases, with 10 bases left between them. The CDR3 consists of 15 residues. From germline, CDR1 is MNHEY and CDR2 SVGAGI. CDR3 loop: CASSWGGASNQPQHF. In DNA, the CDR3 is TGTGCCAGCAGTTGGGGGGGGGCTAGCAATCAGCCCCAGCATTTT.

V gene TRBV10-3 combines with J gene TRBJ2-1; 13 nucleotides line up with TRBD2. Trimming at V came to 7 bases and at J to 3 bases, leaving 12 bases not matched to a gene. The germline CDR1 and CDR2 sequences are ENHRY and SYGVKD. The CDR3 is 18 amino acids. The CDR3 spells CAITRTSGSAALYNEQFF. The DNA for the CDR3 is TGTGCCATCACCAGGACTAGCGGGAGCGCCGCCCTCTACAATGAGCAGTTCTTC.